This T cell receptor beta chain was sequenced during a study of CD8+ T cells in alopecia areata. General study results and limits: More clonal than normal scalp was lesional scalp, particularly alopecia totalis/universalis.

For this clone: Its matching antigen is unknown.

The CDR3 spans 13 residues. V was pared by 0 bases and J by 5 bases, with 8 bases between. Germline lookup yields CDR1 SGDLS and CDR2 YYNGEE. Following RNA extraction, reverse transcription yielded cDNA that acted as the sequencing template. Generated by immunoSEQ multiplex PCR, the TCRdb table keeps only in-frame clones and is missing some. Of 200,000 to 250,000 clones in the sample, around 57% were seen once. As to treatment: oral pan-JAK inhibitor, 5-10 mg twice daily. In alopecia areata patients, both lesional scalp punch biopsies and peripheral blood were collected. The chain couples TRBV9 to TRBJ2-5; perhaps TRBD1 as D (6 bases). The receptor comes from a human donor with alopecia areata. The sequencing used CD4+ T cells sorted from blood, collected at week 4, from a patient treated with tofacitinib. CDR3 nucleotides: TGTGCCAGCAGCGTAGGGACAGATGAGACCCAGTACTTC. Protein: CASSVGTDETQYF.